These T cell receptor beta chains were read from a single sample in a study of blood T cells in healthy people across ages. TCRdb re-called the 5' RACE reads through MiXCR, storing one row per CDR3 protein. This table holds over a million distinct CDR3 sequences, around 59% found once. Material: blood. All receptors come from a man younger than 30 in good health. Each CDR3 is given with its conserved first and last residue. D genes are given only for firm matches. Clone size, where shown, is once, few, many, or a class for clones that have expanded.

size: .; D: .; J: TRBJ1-6; V: TRBV10-3; DNA: TGTGCCATCAGTGAGCAGGCTAGCTCCTATAATTCACCCCTCCACTTT; CDR3: CAISEQASSYNSPLHF
size: .; D: TRBD1; J: TRBJ1-2; V: TRBV7-6; DNA: TGTGCCAGCAGCCAAAAATCAGGGGGCAGGCGTGGCTACACCTTC; CDR3: CASSQKSGGRRGYTF
size: .; D: .; J: TRBJ2-3; V: TRBV6-1; DNA: TGTGCCAGCAGTCCCCACCGGGTATGGCCGCCAGATACGCAGTATTTT; CDR3: CASSPHRVWPPDTQYF
size: .; D: .; J: TRBJ1-5; V: TRBV20-1; DNA: TGCAGTGCTAGGCCCCGGACCGACACTCAGCCCCAGCATTTT; CDR3: CSARPRTDTQPQHF
size: .; D: .; J: TRBJ2-7; V: TRBV6-5; DNA: TGTGCCAGCAGTTACCCAGGGGTTTCCTCCTACGAGCAGTACTTC; CDR3: CASSYPGVSSYEQYF
size: .; D: .; J: TRBJ2-7; V: TRBV27; DNA: TGTGCCAGCAGCCGATCGGCGGAGGCCTACGAGCAGTACTTC; CDR3: CASSRSAEAYEQYF
size: .; D: TRBD1; J: TRBJ2-7; V: TRBV6-5; DNA: TGTGCCAGCAGTTACTCGGTTACCGGGACAGCCACCTACGAGCAGTACTTC; CDR3: CASSYSVTGTATYEQYF
size: .; D: .; J: TRBJ2-1; V: TRBV12-3/TRBV12-4; DNA: TGTGCCAGCAGTTCCGCTTTGTCTGTGGATGAGCAGTTCTTC; CDR3: CASSSALSVDEQFF
size: .; D: .; J: TRBJ1-6; V: TRBV10-3; DNA: TGTGCCATCAGTGAGTCGTTGGCAGGGGCCGGTTCACCCCTCCACTTT; CDR3: CAISESLAGAGSPLHF
size: .; D: .; J: TRBJ2-7; V: TRBV10-2; DNA: TGCGCCAGCTCAGGGCTAGGGGCCTACGAGCAGTACTTC; CDR3: CASSGLGAYEQYF
size: .; D: .; J: TRBJ2-7; V: TRBV25-1; DNA: TGTGCCAGCAGTGGGGGCACCCTAACCTACGAGCAGTACTTC; CDR3: CASSGGTLTYEQYF
size: .; D: TRBD1; J: TRBJ2-1; V: TRBV10-3; DNA: TGTGCCATCAGCAAGCCCCGGGACAGACTCTACAATGAGCAGTTCTTC; CDR3: CAISKPRDRLYNEQFF
size: .; D: TRBD1; J: TRBJ2-3; V: TRBV4-2; DNA: TGTGCCAGCAGCCCACAGGGGGCTGTGGATACGCAGTATTTT; CDR3: CASSPQGAVDTQYF
size: .; D: .; J: TRBJ1-4; V: TRBV27; DNA: TGTGCCAGCAGTTTGGGTGTAGAAAGTGAAAAACTGTTTTTT; CDR3: CASSLGVESEKLFF
size: .; D: .; J: TRBJ2-3; V: TRBV29-1; DNA: TGCAGCGTTGAGGGACAATACGGAGATACGCAGTATTTT; CDR3: CSVEGQYGDTQYF
size: .; D: .; J: TRBJ2-7; V: TRBV4-3; DNA: TGCGCCAGCAGCCATGAGCGGCGACAAAGCTCCTACGAGCAGTACTTC; CDR3: CASSHERRQSSYEQYF
size: few; D: .; J: TRBJ2-2; V: TRBV2; DNA: TGTGCCAGCAAGGGTCCGAACACCGGGGAGCTGTTTTTT; CDR3: CASKGPNTGELFF